At least ten counts were recorded for the clone carrying this TCR beta chain. One entry per CDR3 protein results from TCRdb running MiXCR on the 5' RACE reads. The profile shows some 250,000 distinct CDR3 sequences, over 5.5% of them singletons. This sample was taken from a study of identical twins. The data were also submitted as part of a second study, on T cells expressing NK-cell markers.

The sample consisted of CD8+ T cells sorted from blood. This TCR came from a woman younger than 35 in good health.

CDR3 bases: TGTGCCAGCAGCCAAGCGTGGCTAGCGGGAGCAAACGAGCAGTACTTC. Encoded protein: CASSQAWLAGANEQYF. The V and J genes are TRBV14 and TRBJ2-7; 10 bases line up with TRBD2. Per germline, CDR1 SGHDN and CDR2 FVKESK. The ends lost 1 base at V and 5 bases at J; junction bases unmatched: 8. CDR3 length: 16 residues.